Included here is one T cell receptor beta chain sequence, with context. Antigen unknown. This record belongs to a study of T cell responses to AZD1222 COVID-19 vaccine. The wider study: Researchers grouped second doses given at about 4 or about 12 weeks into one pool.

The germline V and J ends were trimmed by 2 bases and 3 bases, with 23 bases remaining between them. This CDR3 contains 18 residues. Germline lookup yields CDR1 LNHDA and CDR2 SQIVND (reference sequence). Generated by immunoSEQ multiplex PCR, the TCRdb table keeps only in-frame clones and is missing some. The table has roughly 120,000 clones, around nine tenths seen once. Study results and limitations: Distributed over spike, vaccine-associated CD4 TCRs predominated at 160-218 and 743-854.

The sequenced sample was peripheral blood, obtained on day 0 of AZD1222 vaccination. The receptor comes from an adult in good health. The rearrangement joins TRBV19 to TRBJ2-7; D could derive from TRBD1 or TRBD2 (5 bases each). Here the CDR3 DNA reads TGTGCCAGTAGTATAAGCTTGGGGACGGCATTTATGAGCTACGAGCAGTACTTC. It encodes CASSISLGTAFMSYEQYF.